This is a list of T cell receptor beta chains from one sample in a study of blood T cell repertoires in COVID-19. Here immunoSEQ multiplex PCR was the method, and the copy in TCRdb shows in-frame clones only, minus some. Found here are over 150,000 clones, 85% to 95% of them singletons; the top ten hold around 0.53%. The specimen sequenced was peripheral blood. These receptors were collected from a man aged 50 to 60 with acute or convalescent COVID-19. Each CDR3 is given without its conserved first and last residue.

SASRTSGRGWETQY	TRBV20-1	TRBJ2-5
ASSLRAPGTANTEAF	TRBV18	TRBJ1-1
ASSGTSGESSYNEQF	TRBV11-2	TRBJ2-1
ASSLVGPGRDQPQH	TRBV7-9	TRBJ1-5
ASSLRDEKLF	TRBV11-1	TRBJ1-4
ASSTVAGTGPDTEAF	TRBV28	TRBJ1-1
ASSLITPGLAGAGGTDTQY	TRBV28	TRBJ2-3
ASSLEGQALH	TRBV5-1	TRBJ1-6
ATSRDLASRGGYT	TRBV15	TRBJ1-2
ASSSGTGGGYGELF	TRBV28	TRBJ2-2
ASSSTSGGSGDTQY	TRBV5-4	TRBJ2-3
AWSVSGGRQPQH	TRBV30	TRBJ1-5
ASSSLKIVAHDTQY	TRBV7-9	TRBJ2-3
ASSLGQPTWVQY	TRBV5-5	TRBJ2-7
ASSKEAPTRANSPLH	TRBV21-1	TRBJ1-6
SVDPGDRVYGYT	TRBV29-1	TRBJ1-2